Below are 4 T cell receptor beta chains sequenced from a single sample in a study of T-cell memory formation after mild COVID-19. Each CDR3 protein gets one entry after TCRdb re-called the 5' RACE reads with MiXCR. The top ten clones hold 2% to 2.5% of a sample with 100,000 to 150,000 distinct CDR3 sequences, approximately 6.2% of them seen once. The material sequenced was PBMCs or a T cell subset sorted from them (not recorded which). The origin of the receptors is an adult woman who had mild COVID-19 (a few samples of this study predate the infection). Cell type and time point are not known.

The CDR3 DNA is TGTGCCAGCACCCCGGGGGGCAGACCACTCTATGGCTACACCTTC. Translated: CASTPGGRPLYGYTF. The chain uses TRBV7-2 and TRBJ1-2; D is possibly TRBD1 (6 bases). The CDR3 runs 15 residues. Germline V gives CDR1 SGHTA, CDR2 FQGNSA. V lost 7 bases, J lost 4 bases, and 19 bases lay in between.

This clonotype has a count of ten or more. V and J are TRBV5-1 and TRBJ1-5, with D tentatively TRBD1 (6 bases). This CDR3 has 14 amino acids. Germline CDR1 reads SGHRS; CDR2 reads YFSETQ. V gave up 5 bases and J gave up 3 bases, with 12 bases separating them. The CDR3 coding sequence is TGCGCCAGCAGACCTGACAGGAACAATCAGCCCCAGCATTTT. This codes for CASRPDRNNQPQHF.

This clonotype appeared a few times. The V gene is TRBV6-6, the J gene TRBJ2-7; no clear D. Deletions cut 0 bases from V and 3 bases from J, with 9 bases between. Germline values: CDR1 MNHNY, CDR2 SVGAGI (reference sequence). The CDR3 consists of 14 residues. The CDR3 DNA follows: TGTGCCAGCAGTTACTCGTTGGGAAGCTACGAGCAGTACTTC. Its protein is CASSYSLGSYEQYF.

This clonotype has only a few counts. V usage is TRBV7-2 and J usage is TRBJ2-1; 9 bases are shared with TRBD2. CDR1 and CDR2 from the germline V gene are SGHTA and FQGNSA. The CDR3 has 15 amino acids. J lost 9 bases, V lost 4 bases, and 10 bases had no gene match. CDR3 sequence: CASSSSGTSPGEQFF. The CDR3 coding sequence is TGTGCCAGCAGCTCATCCGGGACTAGCCCAGGTGAGCAGTTCTTC.